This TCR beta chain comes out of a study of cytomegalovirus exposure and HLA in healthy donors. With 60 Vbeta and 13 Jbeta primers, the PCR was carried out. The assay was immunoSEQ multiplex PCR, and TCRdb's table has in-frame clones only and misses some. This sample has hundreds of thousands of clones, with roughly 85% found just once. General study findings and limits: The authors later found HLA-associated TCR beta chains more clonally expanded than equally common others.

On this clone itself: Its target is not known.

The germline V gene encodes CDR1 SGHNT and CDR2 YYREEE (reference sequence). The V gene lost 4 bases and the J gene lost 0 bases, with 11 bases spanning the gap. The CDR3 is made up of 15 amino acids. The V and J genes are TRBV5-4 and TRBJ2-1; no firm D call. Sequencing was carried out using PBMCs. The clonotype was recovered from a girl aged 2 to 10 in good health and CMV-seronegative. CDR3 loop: CASSVDSSSYNEQFF. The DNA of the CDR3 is TGTGCCAGCAGCGTTGACTCGAGCTCCTACAATGAGCAGTTCTTC.